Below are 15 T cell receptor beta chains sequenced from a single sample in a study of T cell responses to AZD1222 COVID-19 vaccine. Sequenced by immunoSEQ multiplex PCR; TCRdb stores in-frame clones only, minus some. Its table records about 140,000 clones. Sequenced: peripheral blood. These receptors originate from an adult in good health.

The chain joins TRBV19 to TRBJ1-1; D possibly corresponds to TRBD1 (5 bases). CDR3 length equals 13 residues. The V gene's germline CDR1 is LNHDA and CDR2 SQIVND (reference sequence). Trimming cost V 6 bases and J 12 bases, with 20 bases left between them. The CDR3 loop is CASSRLSGDGPFF. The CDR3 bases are TGTGCCAGTAGCCGACTCTCCGGGGACGGTCCTTTCTTT.

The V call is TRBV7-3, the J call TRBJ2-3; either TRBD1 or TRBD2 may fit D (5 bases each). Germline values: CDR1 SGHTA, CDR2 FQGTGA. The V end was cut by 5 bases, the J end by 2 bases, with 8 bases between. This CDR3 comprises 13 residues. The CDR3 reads CASSPGPTDTQYF. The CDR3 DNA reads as TGTGCCAGCAGCCCGGGGCCCACAGATACGCAGTATTTT. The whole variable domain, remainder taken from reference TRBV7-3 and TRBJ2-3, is GAGVSQTPSNKVTEKGKYVELRCDPISGHTALYWYRQSLGQGPEFLIYFQGTGAADDSGLPNDRFFAVRPEGSVSTLKIQRTERGDSAVYLCASSPGPTDTQYFGPGTRLTVL.

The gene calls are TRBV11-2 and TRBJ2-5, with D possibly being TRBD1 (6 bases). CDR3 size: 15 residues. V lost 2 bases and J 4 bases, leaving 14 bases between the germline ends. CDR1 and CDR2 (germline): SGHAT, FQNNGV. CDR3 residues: CASSLTLGAGETQYF. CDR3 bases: TGTGCCAGCAGCTTAACCTTGGGGGCGGGAGAGACCCAGTACTTC.

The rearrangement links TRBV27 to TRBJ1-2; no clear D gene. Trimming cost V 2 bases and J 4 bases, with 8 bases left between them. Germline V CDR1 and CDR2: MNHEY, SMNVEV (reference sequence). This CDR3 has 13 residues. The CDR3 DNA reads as TGTGCCAGCAGTTTAATCCCCGGCTATGGCTACACCTTC. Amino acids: CASSLIPGYGYTF.

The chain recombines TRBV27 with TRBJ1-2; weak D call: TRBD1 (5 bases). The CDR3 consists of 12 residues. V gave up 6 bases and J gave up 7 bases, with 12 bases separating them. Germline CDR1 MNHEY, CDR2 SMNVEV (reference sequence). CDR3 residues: CASSVGDGGYTF. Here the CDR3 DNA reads TGTGCCAGCAGCGTGGGGGACGGTGGCTACACCTTC.

The CDR3 sequence: CASNPQGNYGYTF. The CDR3 DNA reads TGTGCCAGCAATCCCCAGGGCAACTATGGCTACACCTTC. The genes are TRBV25-1 and TRBJ1-2; tentative D call: TRBD1 (5 bases). The V gene lost 7 bases and the J gene lost 2 bases, with 11 bases spanning the gap. This CDR3 spans 13 amino acids. The germline gives CDR1 MGHDK, CDR2 SYGVNS.

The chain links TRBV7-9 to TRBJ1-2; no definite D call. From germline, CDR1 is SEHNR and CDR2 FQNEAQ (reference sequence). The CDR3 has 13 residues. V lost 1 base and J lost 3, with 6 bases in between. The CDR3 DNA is TGTGCCAGCAGCTTAGAGTCAGACTATGGCTACACCTTC. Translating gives CASSLESDYGYTF. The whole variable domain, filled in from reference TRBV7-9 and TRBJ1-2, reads DTGVSQNPRHKITKRGQNVTFRCDPISEHNRLYWYRQTLGQGPEFLTYFQNEAQLEKSRLLSDRFSAERPKGSFSTLEIQRTEQGDSAMYLCASSLESDYGYTFGSGTRLTVV.

The DNA of the CDR3 is TGTGCCAGCAGCATGACAGCTAACTCTGGAAACACCATATATTTT. Protein product: CASSMTANSGNTIYF. This chain uses TRBV7-6 with TRBJ1-3, with D possibly TRBD1 on 5 matching bases. CDR3 length: 15 residues. With 5 bases removed from V and 0 bases from J, the gap between germline ends came to 11 bases. CDR1 and CDR2 from the germline V gene are SGHVS and FNYEAQ. Together with reference TRBV7-6 and TRBJ1-3, the CDR3 gives the full variable domain: GAGVSQSPRYKVTKRGQDVALRCDPISGHVSLYWYRQALGQGPEFLTYFNYEAQQDKSGLPNDRFSAERPEGSISTLTIQRTEQRDSAMYRCASSMTANSGNTIYFGEGSWLTVV.

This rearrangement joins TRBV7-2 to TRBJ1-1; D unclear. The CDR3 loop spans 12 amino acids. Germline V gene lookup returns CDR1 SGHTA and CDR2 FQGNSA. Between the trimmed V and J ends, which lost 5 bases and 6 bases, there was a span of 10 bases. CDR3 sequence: CASSPRSAEAFF. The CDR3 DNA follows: TGTGCCAGCAGCCCCCGGTCGGCTGAAGCTTTCTTT.

The CDR3 nucleotides read TGTGCCAGCAGCTTAACGAAGAAAGACAGGGTGAAAAACATTCAGTACTTC. Encoded protein: CASSLTKKDRVKNIQYF. The V and J genes are TRBV7-2 and TRBJ2-4; 7 bases fit TRBD1. The CDR3 runs 17 residues. The ends lost 2 bases at V and 4 bases at J; junction bases unmatched: 11. The germline V gene has CDR1 SGHTA and CDR2 FQGNSA. Combining the CDR3 with reference TRBV7-2 and TRBJ2-4 gives the whole variable domain GAGVSQSPSNKVTEKGKDVELRCDPISGHTALYWYRQSLGQGLEFLIYFQGNSAPDKSGLPSDRFSAERTGGSVSTLTIQRTQQEDSAVYLCASSLTKKDRVKNIQYFGAGTRLSVL.

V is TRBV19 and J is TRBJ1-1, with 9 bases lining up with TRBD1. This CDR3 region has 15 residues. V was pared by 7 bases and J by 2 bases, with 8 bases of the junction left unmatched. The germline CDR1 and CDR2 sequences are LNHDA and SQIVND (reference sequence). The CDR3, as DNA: TGTGCCAGTAAAAGGACAGGGGCCCTCAACACTGAAGCTTTCTTT. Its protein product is CASKRTGALNTEAFF.

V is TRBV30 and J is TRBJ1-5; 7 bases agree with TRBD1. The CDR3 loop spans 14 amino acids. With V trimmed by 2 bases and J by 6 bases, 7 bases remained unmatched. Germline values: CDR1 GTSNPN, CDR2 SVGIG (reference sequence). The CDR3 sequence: CAWSSQGGIQPQHF. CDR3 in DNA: TGTGCCTGGAGTTCCCAGGGGGGAATTCAGCCCCAGCATTTT.

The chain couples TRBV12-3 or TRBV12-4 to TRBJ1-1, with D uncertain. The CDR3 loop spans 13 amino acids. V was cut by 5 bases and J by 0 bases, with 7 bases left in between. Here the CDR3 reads CASSRALNTEAFF. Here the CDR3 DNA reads TGTGCCAGCAGTCGGGCTTTGAACACTGAAGCTTTCTTT.

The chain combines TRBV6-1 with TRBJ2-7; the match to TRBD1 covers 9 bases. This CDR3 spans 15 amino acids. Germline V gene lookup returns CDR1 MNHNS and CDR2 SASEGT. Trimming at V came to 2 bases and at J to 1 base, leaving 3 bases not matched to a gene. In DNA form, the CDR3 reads TGTGCCAGCAGTGAATCAGGGACAGGGTCCTACGAGCAGTACTTC. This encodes CASSESGTGSYEQYF.

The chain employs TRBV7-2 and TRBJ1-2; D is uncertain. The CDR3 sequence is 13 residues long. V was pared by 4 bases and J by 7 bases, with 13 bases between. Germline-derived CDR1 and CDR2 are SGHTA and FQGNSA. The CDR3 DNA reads TGTGCCAGCAGCTCGACAAATACGGGTGGCTACACCTTC. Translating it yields CASSSTNTGGYTF.